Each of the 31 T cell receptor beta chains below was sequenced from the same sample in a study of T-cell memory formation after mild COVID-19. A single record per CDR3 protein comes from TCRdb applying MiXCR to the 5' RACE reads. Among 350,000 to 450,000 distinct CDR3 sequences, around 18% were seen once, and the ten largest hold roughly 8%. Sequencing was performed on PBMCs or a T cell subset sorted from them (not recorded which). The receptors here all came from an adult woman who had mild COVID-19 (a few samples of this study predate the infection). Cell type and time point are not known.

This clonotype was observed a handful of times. CDR3 sequence reads: CASSLVPENTGELFF. The CDR3 nucleotides are TGTGCCAGCAGCTTAGTTCCAGAAAACACCGGGGAGCTGTTTTTT. This chain connects TRBV7-9 to TRBJ2-2; D remains unclear. Germline CDR1 SEHNR, CDR2 FQNEAQ (reference sequence). CDR3 length: 15 amino acids. Trimming stripped 1 base from V and 2 bases from J, with 8 bases between.

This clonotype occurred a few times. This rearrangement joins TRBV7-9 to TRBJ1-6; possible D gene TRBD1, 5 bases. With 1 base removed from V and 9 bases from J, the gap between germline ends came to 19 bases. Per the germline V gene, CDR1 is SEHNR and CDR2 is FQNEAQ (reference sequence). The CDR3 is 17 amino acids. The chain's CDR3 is CASSLVDSGTSGSPLHF. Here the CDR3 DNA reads TGTGCCAGCAGCTTAGTTGACTCAGGGACCTCGGGTTCACCCCTCCACTTT.

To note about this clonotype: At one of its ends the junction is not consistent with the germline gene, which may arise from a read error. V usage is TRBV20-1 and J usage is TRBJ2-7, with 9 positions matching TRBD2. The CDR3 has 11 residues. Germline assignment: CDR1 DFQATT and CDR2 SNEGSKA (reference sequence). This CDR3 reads CSVSLGASGAF. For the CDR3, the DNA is TGCAGTGTTTCTCTAGGGGCTAGCGGGGCCTTC.

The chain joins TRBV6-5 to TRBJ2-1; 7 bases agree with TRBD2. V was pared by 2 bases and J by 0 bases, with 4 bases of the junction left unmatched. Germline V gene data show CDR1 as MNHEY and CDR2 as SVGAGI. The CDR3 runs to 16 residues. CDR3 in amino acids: CASSYRGSPSYNEQFF. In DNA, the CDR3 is TGTGCCAGCAGTTACCGCGGGAGTCCCTCCTACAATGAGCAGTTCTTC.

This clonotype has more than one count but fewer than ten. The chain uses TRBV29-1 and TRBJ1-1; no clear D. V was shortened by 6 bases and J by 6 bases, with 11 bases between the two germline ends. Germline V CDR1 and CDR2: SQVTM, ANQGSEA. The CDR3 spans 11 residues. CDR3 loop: CSVHSRAEAFF. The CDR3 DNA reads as TGCAGCGTACACTCTAGGGCTGAAGCTTTCTTT.

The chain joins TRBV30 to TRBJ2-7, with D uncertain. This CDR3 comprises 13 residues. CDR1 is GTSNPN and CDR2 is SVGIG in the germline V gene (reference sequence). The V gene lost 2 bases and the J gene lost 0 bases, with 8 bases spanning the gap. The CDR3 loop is CAWSRSSSYEQYF. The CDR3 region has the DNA TGTGCCTGGAGTAGATCCAGCTCCTACGAGCAGTACTTC.

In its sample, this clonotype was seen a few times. The CDR3: CASSPETASREQYF. The DNA for the CDR3 is TGTGCCAGCTCACCAGAGACAGCTTCGAGGGAGCAGTACTTC. The chain joins TRBV18 to TRBJ2-7; a possible D gene is TRBD1 (5 bases). Germline CDR1 KGHSH, CDR2 LQKENI. V gave up 2 bases and J gave up 7 bases, with 15 bases separating them. The CDR3 loop spans 14 amino acids.

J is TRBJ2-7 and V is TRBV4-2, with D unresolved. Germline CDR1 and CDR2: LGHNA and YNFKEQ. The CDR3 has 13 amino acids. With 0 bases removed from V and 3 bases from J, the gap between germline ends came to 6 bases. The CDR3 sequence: CASSQDERYEQYF. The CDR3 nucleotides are TGTGCCAGCAGCCAAGACGAACGCTACGAGCAGTACTTC.

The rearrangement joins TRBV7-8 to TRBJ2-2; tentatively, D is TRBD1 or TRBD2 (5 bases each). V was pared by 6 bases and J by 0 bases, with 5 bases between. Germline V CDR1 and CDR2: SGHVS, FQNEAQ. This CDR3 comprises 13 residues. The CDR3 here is CASRGANTGELFF. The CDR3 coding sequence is TGTGCCAGCAGGGGGGCGAACACCGGGGAGCTGTTTTTT.

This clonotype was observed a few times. The CDR3 is CASSLQRGVGYGYTF. DNA of the CDR3: TGTGCCAGCAGCCTTCAGAGGGGAGTCGGCTATGGCTACACCTTC. This chain joins TRBV3-1 and TRBJ1-2, with TRBD1 as a possible D gene (5 bases). The CDR3 is made up of 15 amino acids. Trimming took off 4 bases at V and 4 bases at J, with 16 bases between the two ends. CDR1 is LGHDT and CDR2 is YNNKEL in the germline V gene (reference sequence).

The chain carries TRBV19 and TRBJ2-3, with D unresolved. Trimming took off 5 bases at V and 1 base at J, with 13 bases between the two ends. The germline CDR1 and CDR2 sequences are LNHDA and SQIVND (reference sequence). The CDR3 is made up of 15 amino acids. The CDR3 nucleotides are TGTGCCAGTAGTTCACGGACGGAACGCACAGATACGCAGTATTTT. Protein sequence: CASSSRTERTDTQYF.

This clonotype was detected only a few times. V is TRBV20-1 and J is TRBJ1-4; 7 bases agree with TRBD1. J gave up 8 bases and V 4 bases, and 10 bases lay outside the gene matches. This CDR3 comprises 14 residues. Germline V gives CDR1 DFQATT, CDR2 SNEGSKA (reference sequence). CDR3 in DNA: TGCAGTGCTACCAACAGGGGAGTTGGGGAAAAACTGTTTTTT. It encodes CSATNRGVGEKLFF.

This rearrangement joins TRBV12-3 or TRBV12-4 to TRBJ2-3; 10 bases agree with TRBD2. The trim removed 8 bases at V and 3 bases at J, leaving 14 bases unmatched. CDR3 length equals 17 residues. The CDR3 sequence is CASLAAQREGWTDTQYF. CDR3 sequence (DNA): TGTGCCAGCCTAGCTGCCCAGCGGGAGGGGTGGACAGATACGCAGTATTTT.

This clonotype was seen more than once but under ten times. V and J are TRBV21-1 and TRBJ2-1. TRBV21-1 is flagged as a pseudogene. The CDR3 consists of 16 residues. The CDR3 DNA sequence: TGTGCCAGCAGCAAAGACGAGGGGAGCTCCTACAATGAGCAGTTCTTC. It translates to CASSKDEGSSYNEQFF.

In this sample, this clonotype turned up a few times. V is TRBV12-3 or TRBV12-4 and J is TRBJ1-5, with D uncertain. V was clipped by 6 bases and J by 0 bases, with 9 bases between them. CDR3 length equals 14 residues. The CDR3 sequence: CASREEISNQPQHF. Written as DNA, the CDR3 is TGTGCCAGCAGGGAGGAGATTAGCAATCAGCCCCAGCATTTT.

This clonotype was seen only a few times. The chain's CDR3 is CSVGVFSYEQYF. The CDR3 DNA reads TGCAGCGTTGGAGTTTTCTCCTACGAGCAGTACTTC. This chain joins TRBV29-1 and TRBJ2-7; D call uncertain. The length of the CDR3 is 12 residues. The germline V and J ends were trimmed by 4 bases and 0 bases, with 7 bases remaining between them. Germline CDR1 and CDR2: SQVTM and ANQGSEA.

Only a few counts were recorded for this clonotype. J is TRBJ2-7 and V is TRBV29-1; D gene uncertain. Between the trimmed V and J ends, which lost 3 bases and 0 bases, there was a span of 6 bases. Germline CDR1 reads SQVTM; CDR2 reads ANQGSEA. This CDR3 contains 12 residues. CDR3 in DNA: TGCAGCGTTGAGGCAGACTCCTACGAGCAGTACTTC. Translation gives CSVEADSYEQYF.

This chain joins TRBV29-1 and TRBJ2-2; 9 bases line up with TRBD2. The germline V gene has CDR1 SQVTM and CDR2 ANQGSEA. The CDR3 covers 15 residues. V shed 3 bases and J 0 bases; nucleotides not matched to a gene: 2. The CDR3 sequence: CSVDRGGANTGELFF. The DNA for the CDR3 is TGCAGCGTTGACCGCGGGGGGGCGAACACCGGGGAGCTGTTTTTT.

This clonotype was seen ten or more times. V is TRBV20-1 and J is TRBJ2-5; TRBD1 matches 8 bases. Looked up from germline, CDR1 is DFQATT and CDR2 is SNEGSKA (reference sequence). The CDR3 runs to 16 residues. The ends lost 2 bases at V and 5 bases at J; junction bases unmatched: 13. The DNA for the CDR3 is TGCAGTGCTAGATCCGCGCAGGGGGCGCCCCGGGAGACCCAGTACTTC. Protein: CSARSAQGAPRETQYF.

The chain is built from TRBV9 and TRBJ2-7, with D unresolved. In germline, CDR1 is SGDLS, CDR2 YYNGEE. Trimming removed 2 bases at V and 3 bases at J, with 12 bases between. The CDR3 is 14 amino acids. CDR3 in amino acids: CASSVGDKIYEQYF. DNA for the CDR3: TGTGCCAGCAGCGTGGGTGACAAAATCTACGAGCAGTACTTC.

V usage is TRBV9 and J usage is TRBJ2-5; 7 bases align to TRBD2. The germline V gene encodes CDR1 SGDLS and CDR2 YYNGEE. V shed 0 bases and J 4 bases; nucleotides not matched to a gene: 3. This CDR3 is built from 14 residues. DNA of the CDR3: TGTGCCAGCAGCGTAGGAGTAGCGGGAGAGACCCAGTACTTC. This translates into CASSVGVAGETQYF.

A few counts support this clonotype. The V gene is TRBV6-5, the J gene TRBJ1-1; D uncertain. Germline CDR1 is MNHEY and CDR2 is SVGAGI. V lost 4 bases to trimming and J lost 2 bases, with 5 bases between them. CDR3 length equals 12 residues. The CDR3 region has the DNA TGTGCCAGCAGTTCCTTCAACACTGAAGCTTTCTTT. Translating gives CASSSFNTEAFF.

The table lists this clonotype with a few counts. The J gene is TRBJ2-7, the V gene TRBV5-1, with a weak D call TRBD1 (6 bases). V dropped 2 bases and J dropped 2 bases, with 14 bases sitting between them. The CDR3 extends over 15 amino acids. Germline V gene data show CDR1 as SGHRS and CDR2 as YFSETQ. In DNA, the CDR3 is TGCGCCAGCAGCTTCCGTACAGGGATTACCTACGAGCAGTACTTC. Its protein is CASSFRTGITYEQYF. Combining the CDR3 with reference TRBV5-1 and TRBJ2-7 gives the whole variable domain KAGVTQTPRYLIKTRGQQVTLSCSPISGHRSVSWYQQTPGQGLQFLFEYFSETQRNKGNFPGRFSGRQFSNSRSEMNVSTLELGDSALYLCASSFRTGITYEQYFGPGTRLTVT.

The CDR3 spells CASSFRDSPSSTGANVLTF. CDR3 in DNA: TGTGCCAGCAGCTTCAGGGACTCCCCCTCGAGCACTGGGGCCAACGTCCTGACTTTC. The chain is built from TRBV7-2 and TRBJ2-6; possible D gene TRBD2, 6 bases. V was shortened by 3 bases and J by 2 bases, with 20 bases between the two germline ends. The CDR3 is 19 amino acids. Germline CDR1 and CDR2: SGHTA and FQGNSA.

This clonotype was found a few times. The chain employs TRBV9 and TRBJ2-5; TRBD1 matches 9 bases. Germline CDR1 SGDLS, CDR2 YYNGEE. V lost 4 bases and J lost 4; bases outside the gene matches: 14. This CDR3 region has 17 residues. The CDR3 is CASSPQGGQGPRETQYF. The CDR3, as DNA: TGTGCCAGCAGCCCGCAGGGGGGACAGGGCCCTCGAGAGACCCAGTACTTC.

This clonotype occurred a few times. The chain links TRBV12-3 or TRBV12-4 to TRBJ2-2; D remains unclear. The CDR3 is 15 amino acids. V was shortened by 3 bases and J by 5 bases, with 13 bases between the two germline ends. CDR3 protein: CASSFREEWTGELFF. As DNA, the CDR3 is TGTGCCAGCAGTTTCAGAGAGGAGTGGACCGGGGAGCTGTTTTTT.

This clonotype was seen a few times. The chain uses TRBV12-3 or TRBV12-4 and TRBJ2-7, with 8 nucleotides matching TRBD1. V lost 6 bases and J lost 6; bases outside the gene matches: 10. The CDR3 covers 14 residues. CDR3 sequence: CASRLGQGAGEQYF. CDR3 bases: TGTGCCAGCAGGCTCGGACAGGGAGCCGGCGAGCAGTACTTC.

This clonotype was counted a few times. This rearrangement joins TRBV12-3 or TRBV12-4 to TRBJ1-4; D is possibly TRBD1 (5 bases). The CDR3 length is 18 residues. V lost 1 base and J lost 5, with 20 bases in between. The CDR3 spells CASSLEEAGKVRNEKLFF. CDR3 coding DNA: TGTGCCAGCAGTTTAGAAGAGGCAGGGAAAGTCAGAAATGAAAAACTGTTTTTT.

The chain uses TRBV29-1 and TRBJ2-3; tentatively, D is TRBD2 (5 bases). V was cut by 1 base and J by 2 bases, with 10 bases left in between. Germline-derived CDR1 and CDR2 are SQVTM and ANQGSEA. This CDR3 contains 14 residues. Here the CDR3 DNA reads TGCAGCGTTGAAGTGGGAGACTACACAGATACGCAGTATTTT. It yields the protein CSVEVGDYTDTQYF.

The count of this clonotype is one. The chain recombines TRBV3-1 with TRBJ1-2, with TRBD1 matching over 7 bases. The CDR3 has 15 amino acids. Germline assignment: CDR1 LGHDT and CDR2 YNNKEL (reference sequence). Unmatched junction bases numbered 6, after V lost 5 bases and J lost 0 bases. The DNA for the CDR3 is TGTGCCAGCAGCGGGACAGCCAGTTCTAACTATGGCTACACCTTC. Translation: CASSGTASSNYGYTF.

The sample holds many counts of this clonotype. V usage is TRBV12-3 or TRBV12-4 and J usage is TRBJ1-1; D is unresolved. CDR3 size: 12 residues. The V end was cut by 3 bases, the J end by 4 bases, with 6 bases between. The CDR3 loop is CASSFRGTEAFF. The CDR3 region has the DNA TGTGCCAGCAGTTTCCGCGGCACTGAAGCTTTCTTT.